The sequence of this T cell receptor beta chain was determined in a study of identical twins. Whole-study results and caveats: There were fewer insertions in abundant cord blood beta clonotypes, but memory repertoires showed no such pattern. Low generation-probability sequences were in excess among twin-shared out-of-frame alpha sequences.

TCRdb called the 5' RACE reads again in MiXCR, with one record for every CDR3 protein. Of about 700,000 distinct CDR3 sequences detected, 8.5% to 9.5% appear once; the ten largest clones hold more than 0.75%. All of the donors were Caucasians in good health. This clonotype was recorded many times. Its antigen is undetermined. The junction had 12 bases not matched to a gene; V was cut back by 1 base and J by 7 bases. Germline V CDR1 and CDR2: LGHNA, YNFKEQ. The CDR3 runs to 17 residues. These same data were also listed under a study on yellow fever vaccine responses in identical twins. That study adds: Vaccine T cell responses of twins reportedly seemed partly convergent and partly personalized.

The clonotype comes from a woman between 18 and 30 years old in good health. Sequencing input: PBMCs. The V and J genes are TRBV4-2 and TRBJ2-2; 7 bases match TRBD2. This CDR3 is CASSQGLWEGLVGELFF. The CDR3 DNA follows: TGTGCCAGCAGCCAAGGGCTGTGGGAGGGCCTAGTCGGGGAGCTGTTTTTT.